The rows below give T cell receptor beta chains drawn from one sample of a study of CD8 T cells in Susac syndrome. Each CDR3 protein is one row after TCRdb ran MiXCR on the immunoSEQ multiplex PCR reads. The sample records 150,000 to 200,000 distinct CDR3 sequences, roughly 92% being singletons. The sequenced sample was CD4+ T cells from PBMCs. These receptors originate from a human donor in good health. The CDR3 runs from the conserved cysteine through the conserved F or W. D genes are given only for firm matches. Only part of the rows carry a size: once, few, many, or a class if the clone is expanded.

-	TRBV10-3	TRBJ1-1	-	CAISIGGVNTEAFF	TGTGCCATCAGTATAGGTGGAGTGAACACTGAAGCTTTCTTT
-	TRBV18	TRBJ1-2	-	CASSLIGQSDYGYTF	TGTGCCAGCTCACTGATCGGACAGAGTGACTATGGCTACACCTTC
-	TRBV20-1	TRBJ1-1	-	CSARDTRAPMNTEAFF	TGCAGTGCTAGAGATACCCGGGCTCCAATGAACACTGAAGCTTTCTTT
-	TRBV28	TRBJ2-7	TRBD2	CASSFLLGGYEQYF	TGTGCCAGCAGTTTCCTCTTGGGGGGGTACGAGCAGTACTTC
-	TRBV28	TRBJ1-3	-	CASRPGGAGRNTIYF	TGTGCCAGCAGGCCGGGGGGGGCAGGGAGAAACACCATATATTTT
-	TRBV2	TRBJ1-5	TRBD1	CASTAGQGGQPQHF	TGTGCCAGCACTGCGGGACAGGGGGGCCAGCCCCAGCATTTT
-	TRBV18	TRBJ1-1	-	CASSATEAFF	TGTGCCAGCTCGGCCACTGAAGCTTTCTTT
-	TRBV7-9	TRBJ1-4	-	CASSLEALTNEKLFF	TGTGCCAGCAGCTTAGAAGCACTCACGAATGAAAAACTGTTTTTT
once	TRBV18	TRBJ2-3	TRBD2	CASSPTGGWGTDTQYF	TGTGCCAGCTCACCAACGGGGGGATGGGGCACAGATACGCAGTATTTT
-	TRBV5-1	TRBJ1-3	-	CASSIGTDYSGNTIYF	TGCGCCAGCAGCATTGGGACCGATTACTCTGGAAACACCATATATTTT
-	TRBV5-1	TRBJ2-1	TRBD1	CASSADRGQGNEQFF	TGCGCCAGCAGCGCCGACAGGGGGCAAGGCAATGAGCAGTTCTTC
-	TRBV5-4	TRBJ2-3	-	CASSLPRDQIADTQYF	TGTGCCAGCAGCCTTCCCCGGGACCAAATAGCGGATACGCAGTATTTT
-	TRBV12-3/TRBV12-4	TRBJ2-5	TRBD2	CASSFGSGGSRETQYF	TGTGCCAGCAGTTTTGGTAGCGGGGGGTCTAGGGAGACCCAGTACTTC
-	TRBV24-1	TRBJ2-3	-	CATQERKSTDTQYF	TGTGCCACCCAGGAGCGGAAGAGCACAGATACGCAGTATTTT
-	TRBV3-1	TRBJ1-4	TRBD1	CASSHRGQDEKLFF	TGTGCCAGCAGCCACAGGGGACAGGATGAAAAACTGTTTTTT
-	TRBV12-3/TRBV12-4	TRBJ1-2	TRBD1	CASASSGTGYGYTF	TGTGCCAGCGCCAGCTCCGGGACAGGCTATGGCTACACCTTC
-	TRBV5-1	TRBJ1-5	-	CASSFTGQPNQPQHF	TGCGCCAGCAGCTTTACGGGACAACCCAATCAGCCCCAGCATTTT
few	TRBV28	TRBJ1-1	-	CASSLADTEAFF	TGTGCCAGCAGCTTGGCGGACACTGAAGCTTTCTTT
-	TRBV29-1	TRBJ1-1	-	CSVEPPSPPFF	TGCAGCGTTGAACCCCCCTCCCCGCCTTTCTTT
-	TRBV30	TRBJ2-2	-	CAWSLVDTGELFF	TGTGCCTGGAGCCTCGTTGACACCGGGGAGCTGTTTTTT
-	TRBV20-1	TRBJ1-1	-	CSARDPRSRGMNTEAFF	TGCAGTGCTAGAGACCCTAGGAGCCGGGGAATGAACACTGAAGCTTTCTTT
-	TRBV5-1	TRBJ1-2	TRBD1	CASSLGQGANGYTF	TGCGCCAGCAGCTTGGGACAGGGGGCTAATGGCTACACCTTC
-	TRBV2	TRBJ2-7	-	CASSERRGPYEQYF	TGTGCCAGCAGTGAAAGGAGGGGTCCCTACGAGCAGTACTTC
once	TRBV6-2/TRBV6-3	TRBJ2-3	TRBD2	CASSYSRAGEEYF	TGTGCCAGCAGTTACTCGAGGGCGGGAGAAGAGTATTTT
-	TRBV19	TRBJ2-2	TRBD1	CASSMMGTGRLFF	TGTGCCAGTAGTATGATGGGGACAGGGAGGCTGTTTTTT